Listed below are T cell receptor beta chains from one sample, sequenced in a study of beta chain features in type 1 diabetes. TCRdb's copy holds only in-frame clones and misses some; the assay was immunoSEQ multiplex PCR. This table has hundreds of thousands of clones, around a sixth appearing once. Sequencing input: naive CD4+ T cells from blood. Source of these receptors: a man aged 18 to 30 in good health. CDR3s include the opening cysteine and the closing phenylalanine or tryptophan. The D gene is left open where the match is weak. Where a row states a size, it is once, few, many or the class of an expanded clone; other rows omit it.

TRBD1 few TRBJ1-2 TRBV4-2 TGTGCCAGCAGCCATCCCGACAGGGGCCCCTATGGCTACACCTTC CASSHPDRGPYGYTF
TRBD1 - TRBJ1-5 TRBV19 TGTGCCAGTAGCGGACAGGGGTTTAGCAATCAGCCCCAGCATTTT CASSGQGFSNQPQHF
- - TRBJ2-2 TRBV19 TGTGCCAGTAGTATACTTCGCCTCGGGGGGAACACCGGGGAGCTGTTTTTT CASSILRLGGNTGELFF
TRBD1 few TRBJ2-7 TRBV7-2 TGTGCCAGCAGACGACGACAGGGCGGAATCTACGAGCAGTACTTC CASRRRQGGIYEQYF
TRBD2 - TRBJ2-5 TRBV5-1 TGCGCCAGCAGCCCAAGGGCTAGCGGTCTTAAAGGGGAGACCCAGTACTTC CASSPRASGLKGETQYF
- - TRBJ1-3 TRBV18 TGTGCCAGCTCCGGGACAAGTGGAAACACCATATATTTT CASSGTSGNTIYF
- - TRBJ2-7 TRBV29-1 TGCAGCGTCCCGACTGGGACATCAGGACTGGACGGGATCGAGCAGTACTTC CSVPTGTSGLDGIEQYF
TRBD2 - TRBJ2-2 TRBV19 TGTGCCAGCACCCGACTAGCGCCCACCGGGGAGCTGTTTTTT CASTRLAPTGELFF
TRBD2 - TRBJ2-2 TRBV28 TGTGCCAGCCTTCGGACTAGCGCGAACACCGGGGAGCTGTTTTTT CASLRTSANTGELFF
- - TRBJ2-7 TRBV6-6 TGTGCCAGCAGCCAAGGACGAGGCGTCTCCTACGAGCAGTACTTC CASSQGRGVSYEQYF
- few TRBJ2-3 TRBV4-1 TGCGCCAGCAGCCAAGGTGCGCACACAGATACGCAGTATTTT CASSQGAHTDTQYF
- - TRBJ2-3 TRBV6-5 TGTGCCAGCAGTTACCGGCTCCCAGATACGCAGTATTTT CASSYRLPDTQYF
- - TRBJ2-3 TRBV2 TGTGCCCCGAGATACACGGGTACAGATACGCAGTATTTT CAPRYTGTDTQYF
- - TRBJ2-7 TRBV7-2 TGTGCCAGCAGCGCCGTGAACGAGCAGTACTTC CASSAVNEQYF
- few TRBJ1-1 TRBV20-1 TGCAGTGTTCTGGGGTCCACTGAAGCTTTCTTT CSVLGSTEAFF
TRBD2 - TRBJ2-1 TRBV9 TGTGCCAGCAGTGCGGGAGTGAACTCCTACAATGAGCAGTTCTTC CASSAGVNSYNEQFF
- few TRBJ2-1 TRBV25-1 TGTGCCAGCAGTGTCCCGGGACTGGGATTCAATGAGCAGTTCTTC CASSVPGLGFNEQFF
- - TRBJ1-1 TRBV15 TGTGCCACCCGAACCGGGCGGGTTGGCACTGAAGCTTTCTTT CATRTGRVGTEAFF
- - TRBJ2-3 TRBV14 TGTGCCAGCAGCCGCCGCCTGGCGGGGCTGCGGATCACAGATACGCAGTATTTT CASSRRLAGLRITDTQYF
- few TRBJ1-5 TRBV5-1 TGCGCCAGCAGCTTGGGGCAGGGATTCAATCAGCCCCAGCATTTT CASSLGQGFNQPQHF
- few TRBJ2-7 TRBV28 TGTGCCAGCAGTCCTTCCTCGACAGGATACTACGAGCAGTACTTC CASSPSSTGYYEQYF
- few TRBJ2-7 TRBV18 TGTGCCAGCTCACCACTCTTCCAGGGATCAGTCGAGCAGTACTTC CASSPLFQGSVEQYF
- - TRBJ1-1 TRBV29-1 TGCAGCGTTGGTCGGGGGGCGGCTGAAGCTTTCTTT CSVGRGAAEAFF
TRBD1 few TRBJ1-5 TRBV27 TGTGCCAGCAGTTTTGCAGGGGGCGGTAATCAGCCCCAGCATTTT CASSFAGGGNQPQHF
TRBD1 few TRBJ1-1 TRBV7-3 TGTGCCAGCAGCTCGACAGGGCGCGAAGCTTTCTTT CASSSTGREAFF
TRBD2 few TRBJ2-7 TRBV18 TGTGCCAGCTCCCCCACGACTAGCGGGTCCGAGCAGTACTTC CASSPTTSGSEQYF
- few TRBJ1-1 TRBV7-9 TGTGCCAGCAGCTTAGCGCGCCTGAACACTGAAGCTTTCTTT CASSLARLNTEAFF
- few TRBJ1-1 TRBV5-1 TGCGCCAGCAGCTCGGGACGTTTAAACACTGAAGCTTTCTTT CASSSGRLNTEAFF
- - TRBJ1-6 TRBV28 TGTGCCAGCAACGGAGGAGGGGTCAGGAATTCACCCCTCCACTTT CASNGGGVRNSPLHF
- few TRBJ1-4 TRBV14 TGTGCCAGCAGCCAAGGGGCAGGGAGGAATGAAAAACTGTTTTTT CASSQGAGRNEKLFF
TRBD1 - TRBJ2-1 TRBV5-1 TGCGCCAGCAGCTTGGCGGCAGGGGGTAGGTATGAGCAGTTCTTC CASSLAAGGRYEQFF
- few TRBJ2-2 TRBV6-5 TGTGCCAGCAGCCCCGGAGGGAACACCGGGGAGCTGTTTTTT CASSPGGNTGELFF
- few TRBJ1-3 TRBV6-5 TGTGCCAGCAGTCCCGAAGTCTCTGGAAACACCATATATTTT CASSPEVSGNTIYF